A single sample gave rise to the 10 T cell receptor beta chains below, sequenced in a study of CD8+CD57+ T cells in acquired aplastic anemia. Genomic DNA acted as the template from which TCR beta VDJ combination and CDR3 sequence profiling were carried out. TCRdb ran MiXCR on the reads and lists one entry per CDR3 protein. The sample carries about 210,000 distinct CDR3 sequences, about a third recorded once. Specimen: sorted CD4+, CD8+, or CD8+CD57+ T cells (not recorded which) from PBMCs. These receptor sequences come from a human donor in good health, serving as a control.

This clonotype was counted ten times or more. The V call is TRBV20-1, the J call TRBJ1-4; 8 bases match TRBD1. The germline V gene encodes CDR1 DFQATT and CDR2 SNEGSKA (reference sequence). The CDR3 covers 14 residues. The junction had 7 bases not matched to a gene; V was cut back by 7 bases and J by 3 bases. CDR3 DNA: TGCAGTGTCCTAAGGACAGGGTCTAATGAAAAACTGTTTTTT. Translated, it gives CSVLRTGSNEKLFF.

The chain joins TRBV25-1 to TRBJ1-6; D gene uncertain. The V and J ends lost 4 bases and 6 bases respectively, with 4 bases between them. This CDR3 spans 12 amino acids. From germline, CDR1 is MGHDK and CDR2 SYGVNS. Written as DNA, the CDR3 is TGTGCCAGCAGTGTGGGTAATTCACCCCTCCACTTT. Translating it yields CASSVGNSPLHF.

This clonotype showed up many times. V gene TRBV12-3 or TRBV12-4 combines with J gene TRBJ2-7; D may be TRBD2 (6 bases). V lost 1 base, J lost 2 bases, and 9 bases lay in between. CDR3 length equals 14 residues. CDR3 loop: CASSLGTTAYEQYF. DNA for the CDR3: TGTGCCAGCAGTTTAGGGACTACAGCCTACGAGCAGTACTTC.

This clonotype has ten or more counts. The genes are TRBV24-1 and TRBJ2-1; D remains ambiguous. The CDR3 loop spans 13 amino acids. The germline CDR1 and CDR2 sequences are KGHDR and SFDVKD. The V end lost 1 base, the J end lost 9 bases, and 9 bases lay between the germline ends. CDR3 in amino acids: CATSDFPRTEQFF. CDR3 DNA sequence: TGTGCCACCAGTGATTTCCCCCGGACTGAGCAGTTCTTC.

This clonotype was observed at least ten times. V gene TRBV7-6 combines with J gene TRBJ1-5; D ambiguous. Per germline, CDR1 SGHVS and CDR2 FNYEAQ. This CDR3 has 13 residues. The V end lost 4 bases, the J end lost 5 bases, and 9 bases lay between the germline ends. The CDR3 DNA sequence: TGTGCCAGCAGCTCCGACTCGGATCAGCCCCAGCATTTT. This gives the protein CASSSDSDQPQHF.

The chain couples TRBV20-1 to TRBJ2-3; D might be TRBD1 (5 bases). The CDR3 length is 15 residues. The V gene lost 3 bases and the J gene lost 3 bases, with 16 bases spanning the gap. CDR1 is DFQATT, CDR2 SNEGSKA, per germline (reference sequence). For the CDR3, the DNA is TGCAGTGCTAGGGCACAGGTTGGCTGGACAGATACGCAGTATTTT. This codes for CSARAQVGWTDTQYF.

V and J are TRBV9 and TRBJ2-5; 7 bases are shared with TRBD1. After removal of 6 bases from V and 2 bases from J, the junction contained 10 bases not matched to a gene. Per germline, CDR1 SGDLS and CDR2 YYNGEE. The CDR3 sequence is 15 residues long. The CDR3 DNA reads TGTGCCAGCACTCAAGATGGGACAGCGCAAGAGACCCAGTACTTC. This gives the protein CASTQDGTAQETQYF.

At least ten counts were recorded for this clonotype. The chain employs TRBV6-2 or TRBV6-3 and TRBJ2-7; a weak D match, TRBD1 (5 bases). The germline V and J ends were trimmed by 3 bases and 2 bases, with 11 bases remaining between them. In germline, CDR1 is MNHEY, CDR2 SVGEGT. The length of the CDR3 is 14 residues. CDR3 protein: CASSYRRQTYEQYF. In nucleotides, the CDR3 is TGTGCCAGCAGTTATAGGCGACAGACCTACGAGCAGTACTTC.

This clonotype was detected a few times. V is TRBV2 and J is TRBJ1-2, with TRBD1 as a possible D gene (5 bases). The V and J ends lost 3 bases and 1 base respectively, with 12 bases between them. Germline CDR1 is SNHLY and CDR2 is FYNNEI. The CDR3 consists of 15 residues. CDR3 region: CASSDRVSDNYGYTF. CDR3 DNA sequence: TGTGCCAGCAGTGACAGGGTGAGCGATAACTATGGCTACACCTTC.

This clonotype was recorded many times. The rearrangement joins TRBV5-1 to TRBJ2-7; D remains unclear. This CDR3 is 14 amino acids long. Germline lookup yields CDR1 SGHRS and CDR2 YFSETQ. V dropped 2 bases and J dropped 0 bases, with 9 bases sitting between them. In nucleotides, the CDR3 is TGCGCCAGCAGCTTCTACTTAACCTCCTACGAGCAGTACTTC. It yields the protein CASSFYLTSYEQYF.